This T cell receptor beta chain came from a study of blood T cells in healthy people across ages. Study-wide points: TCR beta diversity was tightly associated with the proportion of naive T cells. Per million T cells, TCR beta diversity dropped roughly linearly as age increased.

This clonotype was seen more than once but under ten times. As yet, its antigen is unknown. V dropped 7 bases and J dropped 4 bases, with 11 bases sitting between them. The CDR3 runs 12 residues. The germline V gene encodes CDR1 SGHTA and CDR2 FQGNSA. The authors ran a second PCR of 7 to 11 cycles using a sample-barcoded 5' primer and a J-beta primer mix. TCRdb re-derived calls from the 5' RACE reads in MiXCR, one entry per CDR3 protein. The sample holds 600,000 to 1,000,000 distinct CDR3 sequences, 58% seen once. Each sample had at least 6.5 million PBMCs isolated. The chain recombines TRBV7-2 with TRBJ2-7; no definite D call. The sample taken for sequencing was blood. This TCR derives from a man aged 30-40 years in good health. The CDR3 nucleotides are TGTGCCAGCACCCTATGGGGTTACGAGCAGTACTTC. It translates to CASTLWGYEQYF. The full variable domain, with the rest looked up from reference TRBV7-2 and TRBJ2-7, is GAGVSQSPSNKVTEKGKDVELRCDPISGHTALYWYRQSLGQGLEFLIYFQGNSAPDKSGLPSDRFSAERTGGSVSTLTIQRTQQEDSAVYLCASTLWGYEQYFGPGTRLTVT.